One and the same sample provided the 20 T cell receptor beta chains below, sequenced in a study of PD-1 blockade in classical Hodgkin lymphoma. Some clones are missing from TCRdb's copy, which holds only in-frame ones; the method was immunoSEQ multiplex PCR. Of about 41,000 clones listed, 76% are singletons. Relapse after autologous stem cell transplantation occurred in every patient, and brentuximab vedotin exposure varied. The sequenced sample was peripheral blood mononuclear cells (PBMCs), obtained at baseline. The receptors come from a human donor with classical Hodgkin lymphoma.

This clone appeared a few times. The chain is built from TRBV7-9 and TRBJ2-2; D gene ambiguous. With 1 base removed from V and 5 bases from J, the gap between germline ends came to 8 bases. This CDR3 has 14 amino acids. The germline CDR1 and CDR2 sequences are SEHNR and FQNEAQ (reference sequence). CDR3 sequence: CASSLEWVTGELFF. CDR3 coding DNA: TGTGCCAGCAGCTTAGAATGGGTTACCGGGGAGCTGTTTTTT.

The rearrangement links TRBV6-5 to TRBJ2-5, with 10 bases that match TRBD2. Germline lookup yields CDR1 MNHEY and CDR2 SVGAGI. The junction had 6 bases not matched to a gene; V was cut back by 6 bases and J by 2 bases. This CDR3 spans 15 amino acids. For the CDR3, the DNA is TGTGCCAGCAGCCGCCGGACTAGCGGACAAGAGACCCAGTACTTC. This gives the protein CASSRRTSGQETQYF.

This clone was picked up one time. The genes are TRBV9 and TRBJ2-7, with D uncertain. The CDR3 has 14 amino acids. The V gene lost 0 bases and the J gene lost 7 bases, with 14 bases spanning the gap. CDR1 and CDR2 (germline): SGDLS, YYNGEE. Written as DNA, the CDR3 is TGTGCCAGCAGCGTAGACCTGGGCCCCTGGGAGCAGTACTTC. This gives the protein CASSVDLGPWEQYF.

This sequence joins TRBV27 and TRBJ1-1; D is undetermined. The ends were cut back, 3 bases at V and 1 base at J, with 12 bases in the middle. CDR3 size: 15 residues. From germline, CDR1 is MNHEY and CDR2 SMNVEV (reference sequence). This chain's CDR3 is CASSFQNPRNTEAFF. DNA of the CDR3: TGTGCCAGCAGTTTTCAGAACCCCCGGAACACTGAAGCTTTCTTT.

This clone was picked up a small number of times. The chain links TRBV9 to TRBJ2-6; D call uncertain. Trimming took off 0 bases at V and 7 bases at J, with 8 bases between the two ends. In germline, CDR1 is SGDLS, CDR2 YYNGEE. The CDR3 consists of 14 residues. CDR3 DNA: TGTGCCAGCAGCGTAGAGGGTCTCGCCAACGTCCTGACTTTC. The encoded protein is CASSVEGLANVLTF.

This sequence joins TRBV28 and TRBJ2-7; 10 bases are shared with TRBD1. Germline CDR1 reads MDHEN; CDR2 reads SYDVKM. Germline trimming cut 6 bases from V and 2 bases from J; bases unmatched to any gene: 1. This CDR3 is built from 13 residues. CDR3 nucleotide sequence: TGTGCCAGCAGGGGGACAGGGGCCTACGAGCAGTACTTC. Its translation is CASRGTGAYEQYF.

V gene TRBV7-9 combines with J gene TRBJ2-7; the match to TRBD1 covers 9 bases. CDR1 is SEHNR, CDR2 FQNEAQ, per germline (reference sequence). Germline trimming cut 4 bases from V and 2 bases from J; bases unmatched to any gene: 3. The CDR3 has 14 amino acids. The CDR3 region is CASSSGTGTYEQYF. CDR3 coding DNA: TGTGCCAGCAGCTCCGGGACAGGGACCTACGAGCAGTACTTC.

The chain uses TRBV30 and TRBJ1-5; D not certain. V was clipped by 5 bases and J by 9 bases, with 11 bases between them. This CDR3 has 11 amino acids. Germline CDR1 is GTSNPN and CDR2 is SVGIG (reference sequence). The CDR3 bases are TGTGCCTGGGGGCCCCGTGGGCCCCAGCATTTT. Protein: CAWGPRGPQHF.

This clone has just one count. The CDR3 DNA sequence: TGCGCCAGCAGCGCGGACAGGGCTGGCTACACCTTC. Protein sequence: CASSADRAGYTF. The V call is TRBV5-1, the J call TRBJ1-2; 8 bases align to TRBD1. The J segment lost 7 bases and the V segment lost 4 bases, leaving 3 bases of the junction unmatched. The germline V gene encodes CDR1 SGHRS and CDR2 YFSETQ. The CDR3 runs to 12 residues.

This clone was seen a single time. The rearrangement joins TRBV5-5 to TRBJ1-2; 9 bases agree with TRBD1. The germline gives CDR1 SGHKS, CDR2 YYEKEE (reference sequence). The CDR3 totals 13 residues. V lost 4 bases, J lost 8 bases, and 6 bases stayed unmatched. The CDR3 coding sequence is TGTGCCAGCAGCCGGACAGGGGAGGAGGGCTACACCTTC. Its translation: CASSRTGEEGYTF.

The rearrangement joins TRBV28 to TRBJ1-3; possibly TRBD1 for D (5 bases). The CDR3 has 14 amino acids. V was pared by 11 bases and J by 6 bases, with 20 bases between. CDR1 MDHEN and CDR2 SYDVKM come from the germline V gene. CDR3 DNA: TGTGCCGGAAAACGGGGTTTAGGGGCAAACACCATATATTTT. Translation: CAGKRGLGANTIYF.

The chain couples TRBV7-9 to TRBJ2-5; D is possibly TRBD1 or TRBD2 (5 bases each). Germline CDR1 reads SEHNR; CDR2 reads FQNEAQ (reference sequence). This CDR3 has 13 residues. V gave up 1 base and J gave up 9 bases, with 12 bases separating them. CDR3 DNA: TGTGCCAGCAGCTTAGAGGGGAGTGGGGCCCAGTACTTC. Its translation is CASSLEGSGAQYF.

V and J are TRBV9 and TRBJ2-1; D is perhaps TRBD1 or TRBD2 (6 bases each). With 3 bases removed from V and 9 bases from J, the gap between germline ends came to 16 bases. There are 14 residues in the CDR3. Per the germline V gene, CDR1 is SGDLS and CDR2 is YYNGEE. The CDR3 here is CASSASPEGGEQFF. DNA for the CDR3: TGTGCCAGCAGCGCCTCCCCGGAGGGGGGTGAGCAGTTCTTC.

The chain employs TRBV5-6 and TRBJ2-1; tentatively, D is TRBD1 (6 bases). V lost 1 base, J lost 1 base, and 9 bases lay in between. Germline V CDR1 and CDR2: SGHDT, YYEEEE. The CDR3 has 15 amino acids. CDR3 bases: TGTGCCAGCAGCTTGAATACAGGGTCCTACAATGAGCAGTTCTTC. Its protein is CASSLNTGSYNEQFF.

This chain joins TRBV5-5 and TRBJ1-1; no clear D gene. From germline, CDR1 is SGHKS and CDR2 YYEKEE (reference sequence). V was pared by 2 bases and J by 1 base, with 9 bases between. The length of the CDR3 is 14 residues. CDR3 in DNA: TGTGCCAGCAGCTTTATAAGGGCGAACACTGAAGCTTTCTTT. Amino acids: CASSFIRANTEAFF.

The chain is built from TRBV7-2 and TRBJ2-1, with D uncertain. Germline-derived CDR1 and CDR2 are SGHTA and FQGNSA. This CDR3 region has 12 residues. With 5 bases removed from V and 7 bases from J, the gap between germline ends came to 9 bases. The CDR3 loop reads CASSQTRNEQFF. As DNA, the CDR3 is TGTGCCAGCAGCCAAACCCGAAATGAGCAGTTCTTC. The complete variable domain, with remaining parts taken from reference TRBV7-2 and TRBJ2-1, reads GAGVSQSPSNKVTEKGKDVELRCDPISGHTALYWYRQSLGQGLEFLIYFQGNSAPDKSGLPSDRFSAERTGGSVSTLTIQRTQQEDSAVYLCASSQTRNEQFFGPGTRLTVL.

The chain links TRBV7-2 to TRBJ2-1; no clear D gene. The CDR3 loop spans 13 amino acids. Between the trimmed V and J ends, which lost 4 bases and 6 bases, there was a span of 10 bases. CDR1 is SGHTA, CDR2 FQGNSA, per germline. CDR3 coding DNA: TGTGCCAGCAGCTACCCCCCCGGCAATGAGCAGTTCTTC. Protein sequence: CASSYPPGNEQFF.

This sequence joins TRBV7-9 and TRBJ1-5, with unresolved D. The germline CDR1 and CDR2 sequences are SEHNR and FQNEAQ (reference sequence). Between the trimmed V and J ends, which lost 1 base and 6 bases, there was a span of 7 bases. This CDR3 spans 13 amino acids. CDR3 DNA sequence: TGTGCCAGCAGCTTAGAGGCTTTTCAGCCCCAGCATTTT. Translating gives CASSLEAFQPQHF.

This CDR3 reads CASSKDGGEQPQHF. In DNA, the CDR3 is TGTGCCAGCAGCAAAGATGGGGGGGAACAGCCCCAGCATTTT. The chain is built from TRBV21-1 and TRBJ1-5. TRBV21-1 is given as a pseudogene. The CDR3 is made up of 14 amino acids.

This chain connects TRBV7-9 to TRBJ1-2; 10 nucleotides align to TRBD1. CDR3 length: 16 amino acids. Germline CDR1 reads SEHNR; CDR2 reads FQNEAQ (reference sequence). The junction had 4 bases not matched to a gene; V was cut back by 1 base and J by 2 bases. CDR3: CASSLVPGQGNYGYTF. The CDR3 DNA follows: TGTGCCAGCAGCTTAGTTCCGGGACAGGGGAACTATGGCTACACCTTC.